The T cell receptor (beta chain) under discussion was sequenced for a study of PD-L1 blockade in urothelial cancer. TCRdb keeps only in-frame clones here, not all; method: immunoSEQ multiplex PCR. This sample has tens of thousands of clones, with over 65% found just once. The ends lost 7 bases at V and 5 bases at J; junction bases unmatched: 10. Germline assignment: CDR1 MGHDK and CDR2 SYGVNS. There are 15 residues in the CDR3. Time point of the sample: pretreatment peripheral blood. The V call is TRBV25-1, the J call TRBJ2-5, with TRBD2 matching 10 bases. This receptor was taken from a man aged 55 to 70 with urothelial cancer. Specimen: PBMCs, collected around atezolizumab (anti-PD-L1) treatment. CDR3 amino acids: CASTLRAGGPETQYF. The CDR3 DNA reads TGTGCCAGCACTTTAAGAGCGGGAGGGCCTGAGACCCAGTACTTC.